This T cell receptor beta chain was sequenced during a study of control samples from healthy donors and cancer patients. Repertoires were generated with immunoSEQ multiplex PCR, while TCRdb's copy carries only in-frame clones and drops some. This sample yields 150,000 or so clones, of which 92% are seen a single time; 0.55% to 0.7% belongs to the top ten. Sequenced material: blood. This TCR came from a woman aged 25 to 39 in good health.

CDR3 sequence reads: CASSLAIGNQPQHF. The CDR3 DNA sequence: TGTGCCAGCAGCTTAGCGATCGGAAATCAGCCCCAGCATTTT. This sequence joins TRBV7-9 and TRBJ1-5; D unresolved. Germline assignment: CDR1 SEHNR and CDR2 FQNEAQ (reference sequence). Deletions cut 0 bases from V and 4 bases from J, with 7 bases between. CDR3 length: 14 residues.